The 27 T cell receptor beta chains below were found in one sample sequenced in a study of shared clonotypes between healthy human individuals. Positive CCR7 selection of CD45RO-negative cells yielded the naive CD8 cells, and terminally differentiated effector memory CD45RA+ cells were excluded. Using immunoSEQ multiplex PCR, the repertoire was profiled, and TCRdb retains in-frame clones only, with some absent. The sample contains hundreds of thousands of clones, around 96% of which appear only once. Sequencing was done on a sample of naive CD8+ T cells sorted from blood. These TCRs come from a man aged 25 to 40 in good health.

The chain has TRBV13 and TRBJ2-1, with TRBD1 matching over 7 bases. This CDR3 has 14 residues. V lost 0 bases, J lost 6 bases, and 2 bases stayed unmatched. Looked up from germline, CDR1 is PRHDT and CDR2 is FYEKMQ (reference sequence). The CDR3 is CASSLGTGINEQFF. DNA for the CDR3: TGTGCCAGCAGCTTAGGGACAGGGATCAATGAGCAGTTCTTC.

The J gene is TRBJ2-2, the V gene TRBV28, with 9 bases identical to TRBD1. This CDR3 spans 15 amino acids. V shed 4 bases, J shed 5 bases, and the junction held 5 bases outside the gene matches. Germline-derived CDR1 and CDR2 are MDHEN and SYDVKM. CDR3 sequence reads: CASSYRGLGTGELFF. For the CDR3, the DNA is TGTGCCAGCAGTTACAGGGGGCTGGGGACCGGGGAGCTGTTTTTT.

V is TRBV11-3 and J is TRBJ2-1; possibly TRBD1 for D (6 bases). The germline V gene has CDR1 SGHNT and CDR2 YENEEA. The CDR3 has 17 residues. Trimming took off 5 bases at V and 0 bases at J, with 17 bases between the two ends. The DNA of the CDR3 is TGTGCCAGCAGCCTCAGAGGGGGATCGAGCTCCTACAATGAGCAGTTCTTC. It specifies CASSLRGGSSSYNEQFF.

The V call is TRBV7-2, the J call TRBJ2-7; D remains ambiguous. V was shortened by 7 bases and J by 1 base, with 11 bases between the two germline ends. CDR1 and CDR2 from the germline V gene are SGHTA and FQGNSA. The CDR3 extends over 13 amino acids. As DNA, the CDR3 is TGTGCCAGCACCACGAAAGGGTCCTACGAGCAGTACTTC. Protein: CASTTKGSYEQYF.

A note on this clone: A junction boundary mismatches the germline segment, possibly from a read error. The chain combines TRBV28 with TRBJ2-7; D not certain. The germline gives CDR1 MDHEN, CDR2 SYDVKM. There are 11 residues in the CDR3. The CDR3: CASSFGPPLHF. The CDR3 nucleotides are TGTGCCAGCAGTTTCGGACCCCCCTTACACTTC.

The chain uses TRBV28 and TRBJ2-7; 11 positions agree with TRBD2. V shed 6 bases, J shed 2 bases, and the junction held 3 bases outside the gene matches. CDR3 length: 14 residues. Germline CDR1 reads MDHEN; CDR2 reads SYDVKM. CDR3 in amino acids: CASRGLAGPYEQYF. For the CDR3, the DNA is TGTGCCAGCAGAGGACTAGCGGGTCCCTACGAGCAGTACTTC.

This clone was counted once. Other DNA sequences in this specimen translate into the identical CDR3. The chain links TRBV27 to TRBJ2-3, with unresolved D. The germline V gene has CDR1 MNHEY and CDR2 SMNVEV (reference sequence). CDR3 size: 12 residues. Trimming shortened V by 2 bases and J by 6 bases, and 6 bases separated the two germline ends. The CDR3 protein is CASSLIGDTQYF. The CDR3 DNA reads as TGTGCCAGCAGTTTAATCGGGGATACGCAGTATTTT.

The CDR3 sequence: CAISEFPSGRRGDEQFF. CDR3 sequence (DNA): TGTGCCATCAGTGAGTTTCCCAGCGGGAGGAGGGGTGATGAGCAGTTCTTC. The chain employs TRBV10-3 and TRBJ2-1; 9 bases are a match to TRBD2. Germline V CDR1 and CDR2: ENHRY, SYGVKD. After removal of 1 base from V and 8 bases from J, the junction contained 12 bases not matched to a gene. This CDR3 region has 17 residues.

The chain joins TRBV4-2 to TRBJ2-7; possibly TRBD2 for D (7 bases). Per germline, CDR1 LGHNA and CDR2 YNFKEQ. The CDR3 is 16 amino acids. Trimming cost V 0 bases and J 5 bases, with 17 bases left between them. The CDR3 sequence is CASSQDRGGSFHEQYF. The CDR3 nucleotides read TGTGCCAGCAGCCAAGACAGGGGCGGGAGTTTCCACGAGCAGTACTTC.

Here the CDR3 DNA reads TGTGCCAGCAGCACCGGGACTAGCGACGAGCAGTACTTC. This sequence encodes CASSTGTSDEQYF. The genes are TRBV5-6 and TRBJ2-7; 10 bases are shared with TRBD2. The CDR3 has 13 amino acids. V trimming: 4 bases; J trimming: 5 bases; junction bases outside the gene matches: 3. CDR1 is SGHDT and CDR2 is YYEEEE in the germline V gene.

CDR3 nucleotide sequence: TGCGCCAGCAGCTCACCGCGGGGGGCGAACACCGGGGAGCTGTTTTTT. Amino acid sequence: CASSSPRGANTGELFF. V is TRBV5-1 and J is TRBJ2-2, with 8 bases lining up with TRBD2. Per the germline V gene, CDR1 is SGHRS and CDR2 is YFSETQ. The CDR3 totals 16 residues. The V and J ends lost 3 bases and 0 bases, in that order; junction bases with no gene match: 4.

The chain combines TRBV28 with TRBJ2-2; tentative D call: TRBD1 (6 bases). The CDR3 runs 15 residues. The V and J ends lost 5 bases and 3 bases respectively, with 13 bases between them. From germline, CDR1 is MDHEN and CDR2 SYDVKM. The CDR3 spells CASSHRVKDTGELFF. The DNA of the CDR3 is TGTGCCAGCAGTCACAGGGTCAAAGACACCGGGGAGCTGTTTTTT.

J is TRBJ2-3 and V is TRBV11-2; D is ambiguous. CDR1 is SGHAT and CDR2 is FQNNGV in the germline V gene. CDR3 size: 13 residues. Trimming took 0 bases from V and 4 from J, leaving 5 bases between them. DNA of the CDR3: TGTGCCAGCAGCTTAGATCGTTCAGATACGCAGTATTTT. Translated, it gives CASSLDRSDTQYF. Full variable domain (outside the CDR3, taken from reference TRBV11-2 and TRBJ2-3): EAGVAQSPRYKIIEKRQSVAFWCNPISGHATLYWYQQILGQGPKLLIQFQNNGVVDDSQLPKDRFSAERLKGVDSTLKIQPAKLEDSAVYLCASSLDRSDTQYFGPGTRLTVL.

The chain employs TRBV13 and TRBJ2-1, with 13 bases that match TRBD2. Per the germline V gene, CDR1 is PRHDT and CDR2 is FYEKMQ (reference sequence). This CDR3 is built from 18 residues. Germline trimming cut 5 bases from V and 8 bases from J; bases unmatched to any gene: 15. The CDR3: CASSPQTSGRADNDEQFF. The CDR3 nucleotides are TGTGCCAGCAGCCCACAAACTAGCGGGAGGGCCGATAACGATGAGCAGTTCTTC.

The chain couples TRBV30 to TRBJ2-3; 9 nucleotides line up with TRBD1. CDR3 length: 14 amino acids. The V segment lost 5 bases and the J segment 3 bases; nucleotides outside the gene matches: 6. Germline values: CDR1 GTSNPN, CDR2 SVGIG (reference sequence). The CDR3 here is CAWSPGTGTDTQYF. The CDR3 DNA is TGTGCCTGGTCTCCCGGGACAGGGACAGATACGCAGTATTTT.

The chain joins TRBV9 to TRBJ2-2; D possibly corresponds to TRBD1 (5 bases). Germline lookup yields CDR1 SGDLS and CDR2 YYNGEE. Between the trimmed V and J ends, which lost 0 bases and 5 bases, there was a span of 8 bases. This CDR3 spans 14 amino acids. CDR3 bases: TGTGCCAGCAGCGTAGGATCAGGGACCGGGGAGCTGTTTTTT. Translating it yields CASSVGSGTGELFF.

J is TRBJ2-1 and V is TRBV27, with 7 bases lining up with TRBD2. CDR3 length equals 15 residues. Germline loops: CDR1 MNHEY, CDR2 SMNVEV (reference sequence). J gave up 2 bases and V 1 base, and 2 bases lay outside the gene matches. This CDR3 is CASSLYREAYNEQFF. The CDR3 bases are TGTGCCAGCAGTTTATACCGGGAGGCCTACAATGAGCAGTTCTTC.

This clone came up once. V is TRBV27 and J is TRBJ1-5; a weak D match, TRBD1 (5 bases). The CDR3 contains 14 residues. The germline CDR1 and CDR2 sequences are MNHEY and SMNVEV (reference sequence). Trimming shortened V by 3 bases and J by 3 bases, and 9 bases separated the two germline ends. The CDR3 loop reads CASSLSGLNQPQHF. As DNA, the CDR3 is TGTGCCAGCAGTTTGTCGGGACTCAATCAGCCCCAGCATTTT.

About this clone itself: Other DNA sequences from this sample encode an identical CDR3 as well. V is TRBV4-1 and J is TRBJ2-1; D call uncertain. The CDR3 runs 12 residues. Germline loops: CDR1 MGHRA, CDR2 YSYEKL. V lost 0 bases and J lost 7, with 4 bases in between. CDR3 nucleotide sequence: TGCGCCAGCAGCCAAGATTTGAATGAGCAGTTCTTC. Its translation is CASSQDLNEQFF.

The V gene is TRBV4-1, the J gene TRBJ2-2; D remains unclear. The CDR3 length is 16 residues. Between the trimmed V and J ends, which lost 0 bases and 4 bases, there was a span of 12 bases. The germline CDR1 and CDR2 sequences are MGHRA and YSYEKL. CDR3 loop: CASSQERLGFTGELFF. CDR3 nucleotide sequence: TGCGCCAGCAGCCAAGAACGTCTGGGTTTCACCGGGGAGCTGTTTTTT.

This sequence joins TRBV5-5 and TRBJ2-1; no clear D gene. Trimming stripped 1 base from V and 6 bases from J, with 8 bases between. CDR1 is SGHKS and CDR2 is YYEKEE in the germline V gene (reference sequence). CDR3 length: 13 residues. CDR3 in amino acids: CASSLTPPNEQFF. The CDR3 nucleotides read TGTGCCAGCAGCTTGACACCACCCAATGAGCAGTTCTTC.

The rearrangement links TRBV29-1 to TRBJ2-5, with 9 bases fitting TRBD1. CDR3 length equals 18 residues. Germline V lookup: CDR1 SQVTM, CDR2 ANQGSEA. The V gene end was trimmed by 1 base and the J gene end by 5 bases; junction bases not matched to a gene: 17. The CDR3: CSVEGAGTGRWEGETQYF. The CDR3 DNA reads TGCAGCGTTGAAGGAGCCGGGACAGGGAGGTGGGAAGGGGAGACCCAGTACTTC.

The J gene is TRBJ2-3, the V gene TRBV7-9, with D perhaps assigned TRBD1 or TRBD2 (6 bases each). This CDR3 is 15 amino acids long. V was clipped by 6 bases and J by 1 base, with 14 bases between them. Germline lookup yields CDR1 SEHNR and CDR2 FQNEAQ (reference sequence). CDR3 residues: CASRIGGGRTDTQYF. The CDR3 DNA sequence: TGTGCCAGCAGGATCGGGGGCGGCCGCACAGATACGCAGTATTTT. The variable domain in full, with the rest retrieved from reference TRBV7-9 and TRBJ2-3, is DTGVSQNPRHKITKRGQNVTFRCDPISEHNRLYWYRQTLGQGPEFLTYFQNEAQLEKSRLLSDRFSAERPKGSFSTLEIQRTEQGDSAMYLCASRIGGGRTDTQYFGPGTRLTVL.

The CDR3 coding sequence is TGTGCCAGCAGCCCACAGGGGGCTAGTTATGAAAAACTGTTTTTT. Encoded protein: CASSPQGASYEKLFF. The chain uses TRBV5-6 and TRBJ1-4, with TRBD1 matching 9 bases. The germline gives CDR1 SGHDT, CDR2 YYEEEE. Unmatched junction bases numbered 7, after V lost 4 bases and J lost 6 bases. CDR3 size: 15 residues.

The DNA of the CDR3 is TGTGCCAGTACCGTAGCGGGCACAGATACGCAGTATTTT. This translates into CASTVAGTDTQYF. The chain recombines TRBV19 with TRBJ2-3; perhaps TRBD2 as D (6 bases). Between the trimmed V and J ends, which lost 7 bases and 1 base, there was a span of 9 bases. This CDR3 region has 13 residues. CDR1 and CDR2 from the germline V gene are LNHDA and SQIVND (reference sequence).

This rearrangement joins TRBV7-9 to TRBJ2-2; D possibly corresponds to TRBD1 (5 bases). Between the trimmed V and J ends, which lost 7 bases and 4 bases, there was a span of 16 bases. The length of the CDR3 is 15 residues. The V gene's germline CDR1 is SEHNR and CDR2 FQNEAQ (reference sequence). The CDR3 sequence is CASTQAGRITGELFF. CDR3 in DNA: TGTGCCAGCACCCAGGCAGGGCGGATCACCGGGGAGCTGTTTTTT.

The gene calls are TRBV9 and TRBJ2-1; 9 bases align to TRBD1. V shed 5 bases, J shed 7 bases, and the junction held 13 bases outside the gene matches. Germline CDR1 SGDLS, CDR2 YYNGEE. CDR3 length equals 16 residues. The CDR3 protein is CASSPRRDRVDNEQFF. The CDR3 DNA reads TGTGCCAGCAGTCCCAGGAGGGACAGGGTGGATAATGAGCAGTTCTTC.